This T cell receptor beta chain was observed in a study of T cell repertoires in cytomegalovirus infection. TCRdb redid the calling of the reads with MiXCR, one entry per CDR3 protein. The data show 250,000 to 300,000 distinct CDR3 sequences, roughly an eighth seen once. The CDR3 consists of 14 residues. Looked up from germline, CDR1 is SGHTS and CDR2 is YDEGEE. Trimming cost V 2 bases and J 4 bases, with 13 bases left between them. The TCR originated in a human donor in good health (CMV status not recorded). Some clones in this sample may be carry-over from other donors' samples. The chain carries TRBV5-8 and TRBJ2-7; possible D gene TRBD2, 7 bases. Sequenced: PBMCs. The CDR3 region is CASSFRGARYEQYF. The CDR3 DNA reads TGTGCCAGCAGCTTTCGGGGGGCGCGATACGAGCAGTACTTC.